These 18 T cell receptor beta chains were sequenced from one sample in a study of esophageal squamous cell carcinoma under preoperative chemotherapy. Time point noted: after preoperative PTX-NDP chemotherapy. TCRdb re-called the PCR reads through MiXCR, storing one row per CDR3 protein. Found here are roughly 30,000 distinct CDR3 sequences, 40% to 65% of them singletons; the top ten hold roughly 25%. Sample acquisition took place from a patient given preoperative chemotherapy. These receptors all come from a human donor with esophageal squamous cell carcinoma. The donor label of this sample is uncertain.

The rearrangement uses TRBV7-3 and TRBJ2-5; D is uncertain. The DNA end is more similar to TRBJ2-7, so the J call may be wrong. Germline-derived CDR1 and CDR2 are SGHTA and FQGTGA. This CDR3 is 13 amino acids long. Here the CDR3 reads CASSLGVGNEQYF. CDR3 nucleotide sequence: TGTGCCAGCAGCTTAGGTGTAGGCAACGAGCAGTACTTC.

The CDR3 loop is CASNRGGGNTGAQFF. In DNA form, the CDR3 reads TGTGCCAGCAATAGGGGCGGGGGGAACACAGGGGCGCAGTTTTTT. The chain uses TRBV6-1 and TRBJ2-2, with a tentative D call TRBD2 (8 bases). In germline, CDR1 is MNHNS, CDR2 SASEGT. This CDR3 spans 15 amino acids. V was trimmed by 7 bases and J by 16 bases, leaving 28 bases between them.

The chain joins TRBV19 to TRBJ2-6, with TRBD1 as a possible D gene (5 bases). Trimming cost V 7 bases and J 0 bases, with 16 bases left between them. Germline CDR1 and CDR2: LNHDA and SQIVND (reference sequence). The CDR3 extends over 17 amino acids. The chain's CDR3 is CASTKGNRLSGANVLTF. The DNA for the CDR3 is TGTGCCAGTACGAAGGGGAACAGACTCTCTGGGGCCAACGTCCTGACTTTC.

This chain links TRBV7-9 with TRBJ2-5; 9 bases fit TRBD2. The junction had 11 bases not matched to a gene; V was cut back by 1 base and J by 11 bases. The CDR3 is 15 amino acids. The germline CDR1 and CDR2 sequences are SEHNR and FQNEAQ (reference sequence). The CDR3 coding sequence is TGTGCCAGCAGCTTAGTAGCGGGAGCCTACAATGAGCAGTACTTC. Translated: CASSLVAGAYNEQYF.

This clonotype was seen repeatedly, ten times or more. This rearrangement joins TRBV11-2 to TRBJ2-1; D not resolved. V shed 1 base and J shed 8 bases, with 15 bases lying between them. CDR3 length equals 15 residues. CDR1 SGHAT and CDR2 FQNNGV come from the germline V gene. The CDR3 loop is CASSLGPTGFDEQFF. CDR3 nucleotides: TGTGCCAGCAGCTTAGGACCGACTGGTTTCGATGAGCAGTTCTTC.

This clonotype was seen at least ten times. The chain couples TRBV7-2 to TRBJ2-3; TRBD2 agrees at 9 bases. The CDR3 sequence is 16 residues long. The junction had 5 bases not matched to a gene; V was cut back by 3 bases and J by 1 base. The germline V gene encodes CDR1 SGHTA and CDR2 FQGNSA. The CDR3 DNA reads TGTGCCAGCAGCTTTAGGCGGGGGGGCGGCACAGATACGCAGTATTTT. The encoded protein is CASSFRRGGGTDTQYF.

This clonotype was seen only a few times. The chain carries TRBV7-3 and TRBJ2-1, with D tentatively TRBD2 (7 bases). Between the trimmed V and J ends, which lost 2 bases and 9 bases, there was a span of 23 bases. The germline V gene has CDR1 SGHTA and CDR2 FQGTGA. This CDR3 region has 17 residues. The CDR3 loop is CASSLVGRGGGRGEQFF. DNA of the CDR3: TGTGCCAGCAGCTTAGTGGGTAGAGGGGGAGGGCGGGGTGAGCAGTTCTTC.

This clonotype was seen only a few times. The chain employs TRBV7-2 and TRBJ2-1, with D perhaps TRBD2 (7 bases). Germline CDR1 is SGHTA and CDR2 is FQGNSA. Trimming took off 3 bases at V and 5 bases at J, with 20 bases between the two ends. This CDR3 region has 17 residues. This chain's CDR3 is CASSLRGGGGTHNEQFF. CDR3 sequence (DNA): TGTGCCAGCAGCTTGAGGGGGGGGGGAGGGACCCACAATGAGCAGTTCTTC.

As regards this clonotype: The germline gene is not matched at one end of the junction; a read error may be the cause. This sequence joins TRBV12-3 or TRBV12-4 and TRBJ2-5; either TRBD1 or TRBD2 may fit D (5 bases each). The CDR3 has 15 residues. The CDR3 bases are TGTTGCACGGGCCTAAACTCTGGGGACCCAGAGACGCAGTACTTT. It specifies CCTGLNSGDPETQYF.

There are a few counts of this clonotype. This CDR3 reads CASSLGLRGQFF. For the CDR3, the DNA is TGTGCCAGCAGCTTGGGGCTCAGGGGCCAGTTCTTC. V usage is TRBV5-5 and J usage is TRBJ2-1, with D perhaps matching TRBD1 (6 bases). Between the trimmed V and J ends, which lost 0 bases and 13 bases, there was a span of 11 bases. There are 12 residues in the CDR3. CDR1 is SGHKS and CDR2 is YYEKEE in the germline V gene (reference sequence). Full variable domain (missing parts from reference TRBV5-5 and TRBJ2-1): DAGVTQSPTHLIKTRGQQVTLRCSPISGHKSVSWYQQVLGQGPQFIFQYYEKEERGRGNFPDRFSARQFPNYSSELNVNALLLGDSALYLCASSLGLRGQFFGPGTRLTVL.

In this sample, this clonotype turned up many times. The genes are TRBV7-9 and TRBJ2-1, with 12 bases that match TRBD2. V was pared by 3 bases and J by 10 bases, with 10 bases of the junction left unmatched. CDR1 is SEHNR, CDR2 FQNEAQ, per germline (reference sequence). CDR3 length equals 16 residues. The CDR3 here is CASSFSLAGGTYEQFF. The DNA of the CDR3 is TGTGCCAGCAGCTTCTCCCTAGCGGGGGGGACCTACGAGCAGTTCTTC.

This clonotype turned up a few times. The conserved final phenylalanine or tryptophan is absent from the CDR3, which likely points to a read error. The rearrangement uses TRBV10-3 and TRBJ2-5; 9 positions match TRBD1. The DNA end lines up better with TRBJ2-7; the J call may be wrong. The germline gives CDR1 ENHRY, CDR2 SYGVKD. This CDR3 is built from 15 residues. The CDR3 nucleotides are TGTGCCATCAGTTCCAGGACAGGGGCCACCTACGAGCAGTACTTA. Translating gives CAISSRTGATYEQYL.

This rearrangement joins TRBV7-6 to TRBJ2-5; TRBD2 matches at 10 bases. Per the germline V gene, CDR1 is SGHVS and CDR2 is FNYEAQ. This CDR3 region has 18 residues. V dropped 1 base and J dropped 4; count of bases not matched to a gene: 12. The CDR3 loop is CASSLGRAGGPRPETQYF. CDR3 nucleotides: TGTGCCAGCAGCTTAGGGCGAGCGGGGGGGCCACGCCCAGAGACCCAGTACTTC.

As regards this clonotype: It is likely a read error, because the conserved phenylalanine at the end of the CDR3 is missing. The CDR3, as DNA: TGTGCCAGCAGTCCGACTAGCGGGGGGGGGCAAGAGACCCAGTACTCG. Translated: CASSPTSGGGQETQYS. The V call is TRBV7-8, the J call TRBJ2-5; 14 bases are shared with TRBD2. The CDR3 extends over 16 amino acids. Germline V gives CDR1 SGHVS, CDR2 FQNEAQ. V lost 6 bases to trimming and J lost 2 bases; unmatched junction nucleotides: 5.

This clonotype was found once. One junction end does not reproduce the germline sequence, and a read error may be involved. The chain combines TRBV12-3 or TRBV12-4 with TRBJ2-3, with 10 positions matching TRBD2. CDR3 length: 15 residues. The CDR3 DNA is TGTGGCAGCGGGGGGGGGGGGGGTGGCACAGACATGCAGTATTTC. This sequence encodes CGSGGGGGGTDMQYF.

This clonotype was seen a handful of times. V usage is TRBV12-3 or TRBV12-4 and J usage is TRBJ2-1, with TRBD1 matching over 11 bases. V lost 2 bases and J lost 8; bases outside the gene matches: 5. This CDR3 has 15 residues. CDR3 sequence reads: CASSLRTGGPHEQFF. Written as DNA, the CDR3 is TGTGCCAGCAGTTTACGGACAGGGGGCCCCCATGAGCAGTTCTTC.

As for this clonotype: As the CDR3 is not closed by the conserved phenylalanine or tryptophan, this likely results from a read error. No DNA is shown, since the ends of the CDR3 on it are uncertain; the CDR3 is the one TCRdb lists. The rearrangement links TRBV7-2 to TRBJ2-5; TRBD2 was called by the table and not checked on the DNA. From germline, CDR1 is SGHTA and CDR2 FQGNSA. The CDR3 comprises 16 residues, both ends counted. CDR3 loop: CASSLVTSGGGATQYS.

A remark on this clonotype: Its ends do not fully match the called genes, so a read error is possible. The chain combines TRBV7-8 with TRBJ1-1; TRBD1 matches at 7 bases. Germline assignment: CDR1 SGHVS and CDR2 FQNEAQ. There are 15 residues in the CDR3. CDR3 protein: CASTLSQGGFTEAIF. The CDR3 DNA is TGTGCCAGCACCCTCAGCCAGGGGGGTTTCACTGAAGCCATCTTC. The full variable domain, in which reference TRBV7-8 and TRBJ1-1 provide the parts outside the CDR3, is GAGVSQSPRYKVAKRGQDVALRCDPISGHVSLFWYQQALGQGPEFLTYFQNEAQLDKSGLPSDRFFAERPEGSVSTLKIQRTQQEDSAVYLCASTLSQGGFTEAIFGQGTRLTVV.